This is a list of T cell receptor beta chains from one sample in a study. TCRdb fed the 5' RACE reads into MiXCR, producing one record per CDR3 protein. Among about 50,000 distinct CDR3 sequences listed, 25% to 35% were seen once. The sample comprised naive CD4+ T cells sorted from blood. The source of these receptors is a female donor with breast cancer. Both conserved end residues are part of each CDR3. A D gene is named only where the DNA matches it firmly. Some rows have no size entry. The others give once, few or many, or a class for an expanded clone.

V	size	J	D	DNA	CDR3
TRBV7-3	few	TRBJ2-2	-	TGTGCCAGCAGCTTAAGCCCACAAGGCACCGGGGAGCTGTTTTTT	CASSLSPQGTGELFF
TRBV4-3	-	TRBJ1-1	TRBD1	TGCACCAGCAGCCAGCTGGACAGGGACACTGAAGCTTTCTTT	CTSSQLDRDTEAFF
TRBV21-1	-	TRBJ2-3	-	TGTGCCAGCAGCCTATACCGCGGGGTTGGGACAGATACGCAGTATTTT	CASSLYRGVGTDTQYF
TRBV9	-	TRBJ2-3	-	TGTGCCAGCAGCATTAACGGACAAAGCACAGATACGCAGTATTTT	CASSINGQSTDTQYF
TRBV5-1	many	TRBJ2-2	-	TGCGCCAGCAGCCCCGGACACTCGAACACCGGGGAGCTGTTTTTT	CASSPGHSNTGELFF
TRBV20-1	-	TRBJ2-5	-	TGCAGTGCTAGATCGGTGGGGGGCATCCAAGAGACCCAGTACTTC	CSARSVGGIQETQYF
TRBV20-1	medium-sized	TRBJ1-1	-	TGCAGTGCTAGAGAGGGAATGGACACTGAAGCTTTCTTT	CSAREGMDTEAFF
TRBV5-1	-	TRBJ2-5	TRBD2	TGCGCCAGCAGCTTGGAGGCTAGCGGGATGGGAGAGACCCAGTACTTC	CASSLEASGMGETQYF
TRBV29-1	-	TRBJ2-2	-	TGCAGCGTTCCCAGGCTGGGCGGTAGGGGGGAGCTGTTTTTT	CSVPRLGGRGELFF
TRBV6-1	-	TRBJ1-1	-	TGTGCCAGCAGTGAAAAGGTGGACCGAACTGAAGCTTTCTTT	CASSEKVDRTEAFF
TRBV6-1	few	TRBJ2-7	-	TGTGCCAGCAGTGAAGCAGCGACAGCCTCCTCCTACGAGCAGTACTTC	CASSEAATASSYEQYF
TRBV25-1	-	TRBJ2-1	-	TGTGCCACCCAAGAGTGGGGGCGGAACAATGAGCGGTTCTTC	CATQEWGRNNERFF
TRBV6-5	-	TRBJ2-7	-	TGTGCCAGCACCGGAATAGGGTTCTACGAGCAGTACTTC	CASTGIGFYEQYF
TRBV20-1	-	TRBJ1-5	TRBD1	TGCAGTGGAGGACAGGGGAATCAGCCCCAGCATTTT	CSGGQGNQPQHF
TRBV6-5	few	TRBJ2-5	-	TGTGCCAGCAGTCCCAGGACTACAAGGGGGGTCCAGTACTTC	CASSPRTTRGVQYF
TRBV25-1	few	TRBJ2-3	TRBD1	TGTGCCAGCAGTGAGGACAGGTCCACAGATACGCAGTATTTT	CASSEDRSTDTQYF
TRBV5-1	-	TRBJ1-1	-	TGCGCCAGCAACCGCGCGGACGCTATGAACACTGAAGCTTTCTTT	CASNRADAMNTEAFF
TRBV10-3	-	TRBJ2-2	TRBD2	TGTGCCATCAGTCTATCTAGCGGGAAAAACACCGGGGAGCTGTTTTTT	CAISLSSGKNTGELFF
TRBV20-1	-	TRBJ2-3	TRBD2	TGCAGTGCTAGACCCTTCCTAGCGGGAGTAACAGATACGCAGTATTTT	CSARPFLAGVTDTQYF
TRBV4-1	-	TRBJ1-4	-	TGCGCCAACAGCCCCGACCCCGGGGCCGAAAAACTGTTTTTT	CANSPDPGAEKLFF
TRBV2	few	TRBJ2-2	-	TGTGCCAGCAGTGACGACTATGAGAACACCGGGGAGCTGTTTTTT	CASSDDYENTGELFF
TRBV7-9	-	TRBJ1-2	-	TGTGCCAGCAGCCCCCCGGACAGTCGCGGCGGCTACACCTTC	CASSPPDSRGGYTF
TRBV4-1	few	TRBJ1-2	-	TGCGCCAGCAACTCGGGGACGGTAAACTATGGCTACACCTTC	CASNSGTVNYGYTF
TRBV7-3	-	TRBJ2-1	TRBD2	TGTGCCAGCAGCCCTTCCGGGACTAGCGGCTACAATGAGCAGTTCTTC	CASSPSGTSGYNEQFF
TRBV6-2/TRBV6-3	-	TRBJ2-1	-	TGTGCCAGCGGCCCGCGCCTGCGGCCCCTCTACAATGAGCAGTTCTTC	CASGPRLRPLYNEQFF
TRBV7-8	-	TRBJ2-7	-	TGTGCCGGCAGCTTAGCGCGGGCAGGGGGGTACGAGCAGTACTTC	CAGSLARAGGYEQYF
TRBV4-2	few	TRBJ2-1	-	TGTGCCAGCAGCCAAGCTACTAGCCCCAGACACAATGAGCAGTTCTTC	CASSQATSPRHNEQFF
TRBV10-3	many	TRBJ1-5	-	TGTGCCGCCGATGACAACAATCAGCCCCAGCATTTT	CAADDNNQPQHF
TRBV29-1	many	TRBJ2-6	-	TGCAGCGTTCGGGGGACACTCTCTGGGGCCAACGTCCTGACTTTC	CSVRGTLSGANVLTF
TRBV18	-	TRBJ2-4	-	TGTGCCAGCTCACCACCACAGTCAGCCAAAAACATTCAGTACTTC	CASSPPQSAKNIQYF
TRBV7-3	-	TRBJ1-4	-	TGTGCCAGCAGCTTAACAGGGGCGGCTAATGAAAAACTGTTTTTT	CASSLTGAANEKLFF
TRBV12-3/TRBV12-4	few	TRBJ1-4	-	TGTGCCAGCAAGTCAGGTGGTAGGAAGAATGAAAAACTGTTTTTT	CASKSGGRKNEKLFF
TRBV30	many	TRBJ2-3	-	TGTGCCTGGAGTGTACGGCTAAGCGATACGCAGTATTTT	CAWSVRLSDTQYF
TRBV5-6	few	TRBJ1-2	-	TGTGCCAGCAGCCCGGAGACAGTGGGTAACTATGGCTACACCTTC	CASSPETVGNYGYTF
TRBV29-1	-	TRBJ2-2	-	TGCAGCGTTGAACCAGCCACCGGGGAGCTGTTTTTT	CSVEPATGELFF
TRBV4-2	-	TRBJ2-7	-	TGTGCCAGCAGCCAAGATAGGGCCAGGCCCTACGAGCAGTACTTC	CASSQDRARPYEQYF
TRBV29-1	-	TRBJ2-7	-	TGCAGCGTTCGGGACGGAAGATACGAGCAGTACTTC	CSVRDGRYEQYF
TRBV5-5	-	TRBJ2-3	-	TGTGCCAGCAGCGTTGGGGTTAGCACAGATACGCAGTATTTT	CASSVGVSTDTQYF
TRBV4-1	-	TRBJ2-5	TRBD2	TGCGCCAGCAGCCAAGGAGACCTAGCGGGAGTGGGGGGAGAGACCCAGTACTTC	CASSQGDLAGVGGETQYF
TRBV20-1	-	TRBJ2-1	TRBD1	TGCAGTGCTATCATTACAGGTGGACAGGACAATGAGCAGTTCTTC	CSAIITGGQDNEQFF
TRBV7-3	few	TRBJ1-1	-	TGTGCCAGCAGCTTAATTTCTGGGGGGAACACTGAAGCTTTCTTT	CASSLISGGNTEAFF
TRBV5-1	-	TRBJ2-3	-	TGCGCCAGCAGCTTGAGTGGAAGTGGATCAGATACGCAGTATTTT	CASSLSGSGSDTQYF
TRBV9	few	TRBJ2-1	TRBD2	TGTGCCAGCAGCGTAGCCGGGAGGGGATCCTACAATGAGCAGTTCTTC	CASSVAGRGSYNEQFF
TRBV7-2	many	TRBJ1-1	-	TGTGCCAGCAGCTTTGAGTTCACTGAAGCTTTCTTT	CASSFEFTEAFF
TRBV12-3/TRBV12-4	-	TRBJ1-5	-	TGTGCCAGCAGGGCCGCAGGGAACCATCAGCCCCAGCATTTT	CASRAAGNHQPQHF